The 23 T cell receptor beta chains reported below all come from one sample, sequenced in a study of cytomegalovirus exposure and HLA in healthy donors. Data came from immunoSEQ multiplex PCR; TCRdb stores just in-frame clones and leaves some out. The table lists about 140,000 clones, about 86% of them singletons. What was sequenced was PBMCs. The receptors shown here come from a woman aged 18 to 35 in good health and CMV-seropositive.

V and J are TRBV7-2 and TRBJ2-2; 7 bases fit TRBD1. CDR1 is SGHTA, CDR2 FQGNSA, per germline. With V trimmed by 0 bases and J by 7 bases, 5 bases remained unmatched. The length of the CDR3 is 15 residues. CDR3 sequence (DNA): TGTGCCAGCAGCTTAGCTCTACAGGGGTTCGGGGAGCTGTTTTTT. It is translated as CASSLALQGFGELFF.

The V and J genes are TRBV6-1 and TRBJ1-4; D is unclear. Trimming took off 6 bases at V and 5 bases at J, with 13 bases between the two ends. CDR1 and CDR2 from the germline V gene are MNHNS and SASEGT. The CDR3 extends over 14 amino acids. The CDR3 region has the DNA TGTGCCAGCAGCAACTCGGGTTCCAATGAAAAACTGTTTTTT. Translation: CASSNSGSNEKLFF.

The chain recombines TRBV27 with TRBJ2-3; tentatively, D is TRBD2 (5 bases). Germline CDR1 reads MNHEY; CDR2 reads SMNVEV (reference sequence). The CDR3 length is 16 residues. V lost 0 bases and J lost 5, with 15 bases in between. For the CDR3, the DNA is TGTGCCAGCAGTTTATCGGACGGGGTGGTAGGAGATACGCAGTATTTT. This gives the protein CASSLSDGVVGDTQYF.

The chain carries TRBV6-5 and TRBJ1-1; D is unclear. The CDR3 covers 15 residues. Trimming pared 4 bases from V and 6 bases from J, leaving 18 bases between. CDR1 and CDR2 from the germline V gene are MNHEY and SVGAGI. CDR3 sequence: CASSFDGGLAPEAFF. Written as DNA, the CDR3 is TGTGCCAGCAGTTTTGATGGAGGATTGGCTCCTGAAGCTTTCTTT.

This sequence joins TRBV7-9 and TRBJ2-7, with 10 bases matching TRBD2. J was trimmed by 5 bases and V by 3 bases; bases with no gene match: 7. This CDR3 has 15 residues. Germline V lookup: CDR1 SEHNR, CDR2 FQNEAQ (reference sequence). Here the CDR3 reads CASSLPAGGPNEQYF. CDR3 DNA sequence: TGTGCCAGCAGCTTGCCAGCGGGAGGGCCTAACGAGCAGTACTTC.

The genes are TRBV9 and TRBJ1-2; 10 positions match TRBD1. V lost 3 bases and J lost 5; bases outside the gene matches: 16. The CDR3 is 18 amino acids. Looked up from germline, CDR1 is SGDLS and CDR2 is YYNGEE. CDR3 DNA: TGTGCCAGCAGCGACCGCCCGACAGGGGGCTGGTATGGATATGGCTACACCTTC. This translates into CASSDRPTGGWYGYGYTF. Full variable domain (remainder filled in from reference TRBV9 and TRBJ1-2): DSGVTQTPKHLITATGQRVTLRCSPRSGDLSVYWYQQSLDQGLQFLIQYYNGEERAKGNILERFSAQQFPDLHSELNLSSLELGDSALYFCASSDRPTGGWYGYGYTFGSGTRLTVV.

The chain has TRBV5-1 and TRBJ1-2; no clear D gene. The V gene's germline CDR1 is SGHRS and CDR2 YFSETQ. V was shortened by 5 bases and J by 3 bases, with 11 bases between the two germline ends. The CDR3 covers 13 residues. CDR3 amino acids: CASRLSPDYGYTF. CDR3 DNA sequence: TGCGCCAGCAGACTGTCCCCCGACTATGGCTACACCTTC.

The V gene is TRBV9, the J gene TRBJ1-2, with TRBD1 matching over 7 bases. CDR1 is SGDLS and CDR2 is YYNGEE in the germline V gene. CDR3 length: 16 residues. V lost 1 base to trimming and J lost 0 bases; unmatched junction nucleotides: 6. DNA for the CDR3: TGTGCCAGCAGCGTAACCAGGGACAGATCTAACTATGGCTACACCTTC. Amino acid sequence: CASSVTRDRSNYGYTF.

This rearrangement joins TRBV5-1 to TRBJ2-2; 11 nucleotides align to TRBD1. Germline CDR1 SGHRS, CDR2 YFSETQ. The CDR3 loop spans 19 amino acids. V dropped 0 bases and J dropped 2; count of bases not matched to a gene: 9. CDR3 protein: CASSLGSRTGGSNTGELFF. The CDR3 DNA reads TGCGCCAGCAGCTTGGGTTCTCGGACAGGGGGCTCCAACACCGGGGAGCTGTTTTTT.

The CDR3 here is CASSAGRLGGLETQYF. The DNA of the CDR3 is TGTGCCAGCAGCGCAGGCAGGCTGGGAGGGTTAGAGACCCAGTACTTC. The V and J genes are TRBV7-9 and TRBJ2-5; the match to TRBD2 covers 7 bases. Trimming cost V 5 bases and J 4 bases; bases outside gene matches: 13. Germline assignment: CDR1 SEHNR and CDR2 FQNEAQ (reference sequence). The CDR3 loop spans 16 amino acids.

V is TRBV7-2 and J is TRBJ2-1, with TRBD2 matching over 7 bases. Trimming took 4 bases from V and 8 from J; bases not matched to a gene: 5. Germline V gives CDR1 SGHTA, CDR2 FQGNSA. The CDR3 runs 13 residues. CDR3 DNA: TGTGCCAGCAGCTCCGGGGGGTGGGATGAGCAGTTCTTC. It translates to CASSSGGWDEQFF.

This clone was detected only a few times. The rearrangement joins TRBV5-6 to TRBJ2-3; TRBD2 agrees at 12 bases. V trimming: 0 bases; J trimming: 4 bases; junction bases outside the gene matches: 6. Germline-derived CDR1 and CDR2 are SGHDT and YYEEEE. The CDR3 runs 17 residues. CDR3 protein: CASSLVSSGGAADTQYF. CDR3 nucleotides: TGTGCCAGCAGCTTGGTTTCTAGCGGGGGGGCCGCAGATACGCAGTATTTT. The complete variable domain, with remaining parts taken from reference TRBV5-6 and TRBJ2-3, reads DAGVTQSPTHLIKTRGQQVTLRCSPKSGHDTVSWYQQALGQGPQFIFQYYEEEERQRGNFPDRFSGHQFPNYSSELNVNALLLGDSALYLCASSLVSSGGAADTQYFGPGTRLTVL.

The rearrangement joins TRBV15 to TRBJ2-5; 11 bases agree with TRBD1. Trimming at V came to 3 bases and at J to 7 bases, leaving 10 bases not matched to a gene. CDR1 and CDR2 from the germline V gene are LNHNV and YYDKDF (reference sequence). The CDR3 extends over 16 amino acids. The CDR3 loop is CATSRDRTGGLGTQYF. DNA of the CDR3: TGTGCCACCAGCAGGGATAGGACAGGGGGCTTAGGGACCCAGTACTTC. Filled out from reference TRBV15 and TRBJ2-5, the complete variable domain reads DAMVIQNPRYQVTQFGKPVTLSCSQTLNHNVMYWYQQKSSQAPKLLFHYYDKDFNNEADTPDNFQSRRPNTSFCFLDIRSPGLGDTAMYLCATSRDRTGGLGTQYFGPGTRLLVL.

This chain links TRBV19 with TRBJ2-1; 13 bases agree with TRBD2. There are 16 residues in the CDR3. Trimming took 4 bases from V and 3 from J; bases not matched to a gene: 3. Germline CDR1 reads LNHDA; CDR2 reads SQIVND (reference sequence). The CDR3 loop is CASSRLAGGFYNEQFF. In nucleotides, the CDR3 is TGTGCCAGTAGTAGACTAGCGGGAGGCTTCTACAATGAGCAGTTCTTC.

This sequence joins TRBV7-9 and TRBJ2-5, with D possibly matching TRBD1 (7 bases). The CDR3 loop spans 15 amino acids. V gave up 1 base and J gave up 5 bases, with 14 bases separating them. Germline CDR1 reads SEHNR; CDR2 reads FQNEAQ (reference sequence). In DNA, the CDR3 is TGTGCCAGCAGCTTAGTCAGCTCAGGGGGGGAGACCCAGTACTTC. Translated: CASSLVSSGGETQYF.

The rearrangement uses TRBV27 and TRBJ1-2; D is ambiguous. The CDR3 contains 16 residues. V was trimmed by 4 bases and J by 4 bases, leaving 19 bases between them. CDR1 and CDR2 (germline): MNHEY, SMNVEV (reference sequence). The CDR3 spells CASSSRRISSIYGYTF. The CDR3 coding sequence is TGTGCCAGCAGTTCCCGGAGAATTTCTTCCATCTATGGCTACACCTTC.

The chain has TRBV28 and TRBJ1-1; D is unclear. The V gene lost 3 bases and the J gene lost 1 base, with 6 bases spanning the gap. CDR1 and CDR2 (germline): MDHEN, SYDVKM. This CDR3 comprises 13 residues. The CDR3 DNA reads TGTGCCAGCAGTTTGGAGGGGAACACTGAAGCTTTCTTT. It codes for CASSLEGNTEAFF.

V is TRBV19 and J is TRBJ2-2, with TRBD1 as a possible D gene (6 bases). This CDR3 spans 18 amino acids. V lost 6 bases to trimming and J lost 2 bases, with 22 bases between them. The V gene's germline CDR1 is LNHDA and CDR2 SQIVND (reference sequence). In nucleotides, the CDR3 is TGTGCCAGTAGGACAATTTTGGGGGCCATCCACAACACCGGGGAGCTGTTTTTT. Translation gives CASRTILGAIHNTGELFF.

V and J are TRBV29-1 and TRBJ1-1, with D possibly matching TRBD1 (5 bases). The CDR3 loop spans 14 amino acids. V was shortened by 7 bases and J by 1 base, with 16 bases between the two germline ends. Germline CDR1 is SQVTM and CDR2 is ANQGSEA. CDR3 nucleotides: TGCAGCGACTTGCTGACAGTTCAGAACACTGAAGCTTTCTTT. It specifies CSDLLTVQNTEAFF.

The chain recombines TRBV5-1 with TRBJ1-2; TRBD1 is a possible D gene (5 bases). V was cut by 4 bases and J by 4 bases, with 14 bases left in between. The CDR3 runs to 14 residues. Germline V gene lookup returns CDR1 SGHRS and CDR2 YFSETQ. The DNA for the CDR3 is TGCGCCAGCAGCGAGAGCGGGACGGTCTATGGCTACACCTTC. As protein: CASSESGTVYGYTF.

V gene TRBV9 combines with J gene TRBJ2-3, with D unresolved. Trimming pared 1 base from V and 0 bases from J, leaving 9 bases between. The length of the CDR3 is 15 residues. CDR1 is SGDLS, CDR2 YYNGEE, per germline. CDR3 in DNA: TGTGCCAGCAGCGTAATCCAGACTAGCACAGATACGCAGTATTTT. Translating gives CASSVIQTSTDTQYF. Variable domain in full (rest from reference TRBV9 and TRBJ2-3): DSGVTQTPKHLITATGQRVTLRCSPRSGDLSVYWYQQSLDQGLQFLIQYYNGEERAKGNILERFSAQQFPDLHSELNLSSLELGDSALYFCASSVIQTSTDTQYFGPGTRLTVL.

CDR3 sequence reads: CASSQRAGRGSGNTIYF. The CDR3 DNA reads TGCGCCAGCAGCCAAAGGGCAGGAAGGGGCTCTGGAAACACCATATATTTT. The chain links TRBV4-3 to TRBJ1-3; D may be TRBD1 (5 bases). V was trimmed by 2 bases and J by 0 bases, leaving 14 bases between them. This CDR3 spans 17 amino acids. The germline V gene encodes CDR1 LGHNA and CDR2 YSLEER.

The CDR3 protein is CASSTGQGRGYGYTF. The CDR3 bases are TGTGCCAGCAGTACCGGACAGGGCAGGGGCTATGGCTACACCTTC. The chain couples TRBV28 to TRBJ1-2; 8 bases map to TRBD1. Germline values: CDR1 MDHEN, CDR2 SYDVKM. The CDR3 is 15 residues long. With V trimmed by 5 bases and J by 4 bases, 9 bases remained unmatched.